Listed below are T cell receptor beta chains from one sample, sequenced in a study of T cell changes during pregnancy in multiple sclerosis. Clones were sequenced by immunoSEQ multiplex PCR, and TCRdb holds only the in-frame ones, with some missing. The sample contains some 83,000 clones, about 90% of which appear only once. Here the sequenced sample was PBMCs, taken in the first trimester of pregnancy. The receptor source for this set is a female donor in good health, serving as a control in a pregnancy study. Some clones in this sample may be carry-over from other donors' samples. CDR3s include the opening cysteine and the closing phenylalanine or tryptophan. Fields, in order: V gene, clone size, D gene, J gene, CDR3 protein, CDR3 DNA. D genes are given only for firm matches. The listing skips clone size in some rows; elsewhere it reads once, few, many or a size class.

V gene: TRBV29-1
clone size: NA
D gene: NA
J gene: TRBJ2-3
CDR3 protein: CSVASYWGLTDTQYF
CDR3 DNA: TGCAGCGTGGCCTCCTATTGGGGGCTCACAGATACGCAGTATTTT

V gene: TRBV28
clone size: once
D gene: NA
J gene: TRBJ1-2
CDR3 protein: CASSLEGGLDDYGYTF
CDR3 DNA: TGTGCCAGCAGTTTAGAGGGGGGGCTGGATGACTATGGCTACACCTTC

V gene: TRBV19
clone size: NA
D gene: TRBD1
J gene: TRBJ2-1
CDR3 protein: CASSLPQGIVSYNEQFF
CDR3 DNA: TGTGCCAGTAGTCTCCCACAGGGGATAGTCTCCTACAATGAGCAGTTCTTC

V gene: TRBV4-2
clone size: NA
D gene: TRBD2
J gene: TRBJ2-1
CDR3 protein: CASSQAGTGGSNNEQFF
CDR3 DNA: TGTGCCAGCAGCCAAGCAGGTACTGGCGGGAGTAACAATGAGCAGTTCTTC

V gene: TRBV5-8
clone size: NA
D gene: NA
J gene: TRBJ2-2
CDR3 protein: CASSLPSGVITGELFF
CDR3 DNA: TGTGCCAGCAGCTTGCCCTCAGGGGTAATCACCGGGGAGCTGTTTTTT

V gene: TRBV5-1
clone size: NA
D gene: TRBD2
J gene: TRBJ2-1
CDR3 protein: CASSLKRGGGEQFF
CDR3 DNA: TGCGCCAGCAGCTTGAAGCGGGGGGGCGGTGAGCAGTTCTTC

V gene: TRBV7-2
clone size: NA
D gene: TRBD1
J gene: TRBJ1-4
CDR3 protein: CASSLASGQTENEKLFF
CDR3 DNA: TGTGCCAGCAGCTTAGCGTCGGGACAGACCGAAAATGAAAAACTGTTTTTT

V gene: TRBV29-1
clone size: NA
D gene: NA
J gene: TRBJ2-3
CDR3 protein: CSFVNREADTQYF
CDR3 DNA: TGCAGCTTTGTAAACAGGGAAGCAGATACGCAGTATTTT

V gene: TRBV5-6
clone size: NA
D gene: TRBD2
J gene: TRBJ2-7
CDR3 protein: CASSFYSGRGEQYF
CDR3 DNA: TGTGCCAGCAGCTTTTATAGCGGGAGAGGCGAGCAGTACTTC

V gene: TRBV19
clone size: NA
D gene: NA
J gene: TRBJ2-3
CDR3 protein: CASSITATRTDTQYF
CDR3 DNA: TGTGCCAGTAGTATAACGGCTACCAGGACAGATACGCAGTATTTT

V gene: TRBV6-1
clone size: few
D gene: NA
J gene: TRBJ1-2
CDR3 protein: CASSEGPWDGYTF
CDR3 DNA: TGTGCCAGCAGTGAGGGCCCCTGGGATGGCTACACCTTC

V gene: TRBV18
clone size: few
D gene: TRBD1
J gene: TRBJ1-1
CDR3 protein: CASSPGTGQTEAFF
CDR3 DNA: TGTGCCAGCTCACCAGGGACAGGGCAAACAGAAGCTTTCTTT

V gene: TRBV27
clone size: once
D gene: NA
J gene: TRBJ1-5
CDR3 protein: CASSLLAGGNQPQHF
CDR3 DNA: TGTGCCAGCAGTTTATTGGCAGGCGGCAATCAGCCCCAGCATTTT

V gene: TRBV30
clone size: few
D gene: NA
J gene: TRBJ1-1
CDR3 protein: CAWSVRIYRENTEAFF
CDR3 DNA: TGTGCCTGGAGTGTACGGATATACAGGGAGAACACTGAAGCTTTCTTT

V gene: TRBV10-3
clone size: NA
D gene: TRBD2
J gene: TRBJ2-3
CDR3 protein: CATMNPSGFTDTQYF
CDR3 DNA: TGTGCCACGATGAACCCTAGCGGTTTCACAGATACGCAGTATTTT

V gene: TRBV28
clone size: NA
D gene: TRBD2
J gene: TRBJ2-7
CDR3 protein: CASSRLAGGYEQYF
CDR3 DNA: TGTGCCAGCAGTCGACTAGCGGGAGGATACGAGCAGTACTTC

V gene: TRBV19
clone size: NA
D gene: NA
J gene: TRBJ1-1
CDR3 protein: CASSVPPRGRGTEAFF
CDR3 DNA: TGTGCCAGTAGTGTGCCCCCACGCGGGCGTGGCACTGAAGCTTTCTTT

V gene: TRBV6-5
clone size: NA
D gene: TRBD1
J gene: TRBJ2-7
CDR3 protein: CASSPGQFTQQYF
CDR3 DNA: TGTGCCAGCAGTCCGGGACAGTTTACTCAGCAGTACTTC

V gene: TRBV30
clone size: NA
D gene: TRBD1
J gene: TRBJ2-3
CDR3 protein: CAWRQGASTDTQYF
CDR3 DNA: TGTGCCTGGCGACAGGGGGCGAGCACAGATACGCAGTATTTT

V gene: TRBV5-1
clone size: once
D gene: NA
J gene: TRBJ1-6
CDR3 protein: CASSLAPGSGSPLHF
CDR3 DNA: TGCGCCAGCAGCTTGGCCCCAGGGTCGGGTTCACCCCTCCACTTT

V gene: TRBV5-4
clone size: few
D gene: TRBD1
J gene: TRBJ2-6
CDR3 protein: CASSSDRVANVLTF
CDR3 DNA: TGTGCCAGCAGCTCAGACAGGGTAGCCAACGTCCTGACTTTC

V gene: TRBV7-9
clone size: NA
D gene: NA
J gene: TRBJ2-7
CDR3 protein: CASSNWGVTAYEQYF
CDR3 DNA: TGTGCCAGCAGCAACTGGGGGGTCACAGCCTACGAGCAGTACTTC

V gene: TRBV7-2
clone size: once
D gene: NA
J gene: TRBJ2-3
CDR3 protein: CASSLLPRATDTQYF
CDR3 DNA: TGTGCCAGCAGCTTATTACCCAGGGCCACAGATACGCAGTATTTT

V gene: TRBV5-1
clone size: once
D gene: TRBD2
J gene: TRBJ2-1
CDR3 protein: CASSLPGLAGATSYNEQFF
CDR3 DNA: TGCGCCAGCAGCTTACCGGGACTAGCGGGGGCGACCTCCTACAATGAGCAGTTCTTC

V gene: TRBV29-1
clone size: NA
D gene: NA
J gene: TRBJ2-3
CDR3 protein: CSARRGIGTDTQYF
CDR3 DNA: TGCAGCGCCCGCCGGGGAATTGGCACAGATACGCAGTATTTT

V gene: TRBV27
clone size: NA
D gene: NA
J gene: TRBJ2-1
CDR3 protein: CASSLGGPSSYNEQFF
CDR3 DNA: TGTGCCAGCAGTTTGGGCGGGCCTAGCTCCTACAATGAGCAGTTCTTC

V gene: TRBV7-3
clone size: once
D gene: TRBD1
J gene: TRBJ2-7
CDR3 protein: CASSLIGTVGYEQYF
CDR3 DNA: TGTGCCAGCAGCTTAATCGGGACAGTGGGCTACGAGCAGTACTTC

V gene: TRBV5-1
clone size: NA
D gene: TRBD1
J gene: TRBJ2-2
CDR3 protein: CASSPTGKRNTGELFF
CDR3 DNA: TGCGCCAGCAGCCCGACAGGGAAGAGGAACACCGGGGAGCTGTTTTTT